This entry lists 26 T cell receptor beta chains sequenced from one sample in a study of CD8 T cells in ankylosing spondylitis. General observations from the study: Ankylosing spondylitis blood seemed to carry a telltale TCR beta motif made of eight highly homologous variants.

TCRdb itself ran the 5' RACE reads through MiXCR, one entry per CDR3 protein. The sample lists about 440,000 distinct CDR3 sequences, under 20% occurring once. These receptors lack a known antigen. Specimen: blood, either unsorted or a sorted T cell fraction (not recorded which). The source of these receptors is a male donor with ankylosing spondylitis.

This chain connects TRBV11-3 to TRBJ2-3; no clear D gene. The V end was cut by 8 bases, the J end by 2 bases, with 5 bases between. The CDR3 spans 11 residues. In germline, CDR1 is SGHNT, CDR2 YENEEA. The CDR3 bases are TGTGCCAGCGCGGTCACAGATACGCAGTATTTT. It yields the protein CASAVTDTQYF. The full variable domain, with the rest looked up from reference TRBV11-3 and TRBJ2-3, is EAGVVQSPRYKIIEKKQPVAFWCNPISGHNTLYWYLQNLGQGPELLIRYENEEAVDDSQLPKDRFSAERLKGVDSTLKIQPAELGDSAVYLCASAVTDTQYFGPGTRLTVL.

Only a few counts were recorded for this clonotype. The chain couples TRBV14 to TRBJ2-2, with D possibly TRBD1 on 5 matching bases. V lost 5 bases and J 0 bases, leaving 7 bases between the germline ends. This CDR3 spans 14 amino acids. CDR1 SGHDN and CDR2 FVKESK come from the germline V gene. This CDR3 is CASSVQANTGELFF. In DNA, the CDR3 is TGTGCCAGCAGCGTACAGGCGAACACCGGGGAGCTGTTTTTT.

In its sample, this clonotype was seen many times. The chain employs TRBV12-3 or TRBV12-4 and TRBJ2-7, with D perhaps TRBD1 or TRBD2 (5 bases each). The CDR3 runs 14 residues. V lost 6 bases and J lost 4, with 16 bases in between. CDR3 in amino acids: CASSYRDGPYEQYF. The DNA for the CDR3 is TGTGCCAGCAGCTACCGGGACGGCCCTTACGAGCAGTACTTC.

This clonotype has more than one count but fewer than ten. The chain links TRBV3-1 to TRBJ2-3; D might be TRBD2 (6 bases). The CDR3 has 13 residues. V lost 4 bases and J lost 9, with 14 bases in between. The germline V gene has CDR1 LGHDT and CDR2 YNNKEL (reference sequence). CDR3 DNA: TGTGCCAGCAGCCGGGACTCCCACCGGACGCAGTATTTT. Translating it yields CASSRDSHRTQYF.

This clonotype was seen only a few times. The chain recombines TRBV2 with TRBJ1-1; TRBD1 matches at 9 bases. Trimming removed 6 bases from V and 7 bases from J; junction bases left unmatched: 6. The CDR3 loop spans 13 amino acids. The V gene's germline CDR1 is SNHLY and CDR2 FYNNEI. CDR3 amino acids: CASSGTGHDEAFF. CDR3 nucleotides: TGTGCCAGCAGCGGGACAGGGCATGATGAAGCTTTCTTT. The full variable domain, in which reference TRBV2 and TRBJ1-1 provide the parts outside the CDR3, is EPEVTQTPSHQVTQMGQEVILRCVPISNHLYFYWYRQILGQKVEFLVSFYNNEISEKSEIFDDQFSVERPDGSNFTLKIRSTKLEDSAMYFCASSGTGHDEAFFGQGTRLTVV.

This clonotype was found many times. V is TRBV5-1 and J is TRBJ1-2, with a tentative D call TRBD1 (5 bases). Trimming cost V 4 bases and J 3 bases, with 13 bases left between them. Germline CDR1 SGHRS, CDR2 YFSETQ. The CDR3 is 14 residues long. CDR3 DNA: TGCGCCAGCAGCCCTGGGGGAGGAGACTATGGCTACACCTTC. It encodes CASSPGGGDYGYTF.

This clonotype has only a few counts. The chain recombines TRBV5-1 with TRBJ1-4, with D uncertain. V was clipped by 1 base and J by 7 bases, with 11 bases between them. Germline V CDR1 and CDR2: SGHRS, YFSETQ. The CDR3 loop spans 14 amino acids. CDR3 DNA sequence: TGCGCCAGCAGCTTGACGGGTGTCCGTGAAAAACTGTTTTTT. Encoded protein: CASSLTGVREKLFF.

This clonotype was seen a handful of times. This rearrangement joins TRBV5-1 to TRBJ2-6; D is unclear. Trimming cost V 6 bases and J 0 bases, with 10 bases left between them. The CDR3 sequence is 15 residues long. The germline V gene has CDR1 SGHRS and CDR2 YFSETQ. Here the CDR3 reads CASTESTSGANVLTF. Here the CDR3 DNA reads TGCGCCAGCACAGAGTCCACCTCTGGGGCCAACGTCCTGACTTTC.

The CDR3 reads CASSQEGQRNQPQHF. The CDR3 bases are TGTGCCAGCAGCCAAGAAGGACAGCGCAATCAGCCCCAGCATTTT. This sequence joins TRBV3-1 and TRBJ1-5; D perhaps matches TRBD1 (6 bases). The CDR3 length is 15 residues. Germline-derived CDR1 and CDR2 are LGHDT and YNNKEL (reference sequence). Deletions cut 0 bases from V and 2 bases from J, with 8 bases between. The full variable domain, completed using reference TRBV3-1 and TRBJ1-5, is DTAVSQTPKYLVTQMGNDKSIKCEQNLGHDTMYWYKQDSKKFLKIMFSYNNKELIINETVPNRFSPKSPDKAHLNLHINSLELGDSAVYFCASSQEGQRNQPQHFGDGTRLSIL.

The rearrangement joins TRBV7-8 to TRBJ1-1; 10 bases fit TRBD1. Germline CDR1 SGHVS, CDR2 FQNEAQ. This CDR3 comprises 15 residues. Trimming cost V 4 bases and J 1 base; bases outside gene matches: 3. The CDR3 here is CASSSTGGTNTEAFF. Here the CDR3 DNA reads TGTGCCAGCAGCTCGACAGGGGGCACGAACACTGAAGCTTTCTTT.

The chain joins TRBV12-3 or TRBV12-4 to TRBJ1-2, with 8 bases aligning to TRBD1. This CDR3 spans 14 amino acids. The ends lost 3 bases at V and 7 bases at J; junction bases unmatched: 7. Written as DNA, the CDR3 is TGTGCCAGCAGTTTCGATCAGGGGGCCAGTGGCTACACCTTC. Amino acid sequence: CASSFDQGASGYTF.

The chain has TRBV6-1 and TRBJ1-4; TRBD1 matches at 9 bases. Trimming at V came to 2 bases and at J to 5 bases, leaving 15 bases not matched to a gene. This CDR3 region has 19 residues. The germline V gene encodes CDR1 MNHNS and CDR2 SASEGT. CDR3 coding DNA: TGTGCCAGCAGTGAAAAGTTCGTGGGACAGGGAACCCAAAATGAAAAACTGTTTTTT. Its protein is CASSEKFVGQGTQNEKLFF.

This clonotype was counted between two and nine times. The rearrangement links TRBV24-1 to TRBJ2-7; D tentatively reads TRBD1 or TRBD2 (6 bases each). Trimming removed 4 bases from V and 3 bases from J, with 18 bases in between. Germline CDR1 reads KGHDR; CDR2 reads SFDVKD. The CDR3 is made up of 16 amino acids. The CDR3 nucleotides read TGTGCCACCAGTGAACCTCCGCAGGGGACTTTCTACGAGCAGTACTTC. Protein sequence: CATSEPPQGTFYEQYF.

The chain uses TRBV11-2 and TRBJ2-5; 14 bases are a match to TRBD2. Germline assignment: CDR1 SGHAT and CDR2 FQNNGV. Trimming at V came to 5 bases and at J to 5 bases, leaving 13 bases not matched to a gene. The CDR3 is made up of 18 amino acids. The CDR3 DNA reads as TGTGCCAGCAGCCCAGGGGGACTAGCGGGGGCCGCGACGGAGACCCAGTACTTC. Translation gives CASSPGGLAGAATETQYF.

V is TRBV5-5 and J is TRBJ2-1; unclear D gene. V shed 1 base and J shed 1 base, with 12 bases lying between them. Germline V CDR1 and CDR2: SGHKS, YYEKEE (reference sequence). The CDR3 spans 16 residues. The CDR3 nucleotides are TGTGCCAGCAGCTTGACGCTGAGACCATCCTACAATGAGCAGTTCTTC. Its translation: CASSLTLRPSYNEQFF.

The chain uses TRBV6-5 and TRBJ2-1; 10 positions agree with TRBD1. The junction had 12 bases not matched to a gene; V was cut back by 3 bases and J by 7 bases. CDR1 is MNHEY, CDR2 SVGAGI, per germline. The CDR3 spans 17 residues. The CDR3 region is CASSYLPPGQGKNEQFF. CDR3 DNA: TGTGCCAGCAGTTATCTACCCCCGGGACAGGGGAAAAATGAGCAGTTCTTC.

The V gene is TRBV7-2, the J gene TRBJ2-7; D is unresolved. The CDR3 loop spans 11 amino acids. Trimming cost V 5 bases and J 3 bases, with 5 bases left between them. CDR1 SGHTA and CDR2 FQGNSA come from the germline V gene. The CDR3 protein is CTSSKDYEQYF. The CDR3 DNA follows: TGTACCAGCAGCAAAGACTACGAGCAGTACTTC.

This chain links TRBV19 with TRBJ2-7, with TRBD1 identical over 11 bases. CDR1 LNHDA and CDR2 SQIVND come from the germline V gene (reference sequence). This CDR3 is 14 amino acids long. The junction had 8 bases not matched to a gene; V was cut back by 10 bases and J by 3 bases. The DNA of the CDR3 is TGTGCCACACGAAGGGGACAGGGGGTCTACGAGCAGTACTTC. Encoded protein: CATRRGQGVYEQYF.

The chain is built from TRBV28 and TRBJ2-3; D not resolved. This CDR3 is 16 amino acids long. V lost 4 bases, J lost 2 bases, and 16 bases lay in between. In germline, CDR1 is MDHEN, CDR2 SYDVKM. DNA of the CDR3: TGTGCCAGCAGTTCCCCCGCCAGGACCCTCACAGATACGCAGTATTTT. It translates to CASSSPARTLTDTQYF. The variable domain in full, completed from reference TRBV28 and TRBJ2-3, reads DVKVTQSSRYLVKRTGEKVFLECVQDMDHENMFWYRQDPGLGLRLIYFSYDVKMKEKGDIPEGYSVSREKKERFSLILESASTNQTSMYLCASSSPARTLTDTQYFGPGTRLTVL.

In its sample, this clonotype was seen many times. CDR3 in amino acids: CASSLEGEAYNEQFF. DNA of the CDR3: TGCGCCAGCAGCTTGGAGGGGGAGGCCTACAATGAGCAGTTCTTC. The chain employs TRBV5-1 and TRBJ2-1; the D gene could be TRBD1 or TRBD2 (6 bases each). V lost 0 bases and J 2 bases, leaving 9 bases between the germline ends. From germline, CDR1 is SGHRS and CDR2 YFSETQ. The CDR3 spans 15 residues.

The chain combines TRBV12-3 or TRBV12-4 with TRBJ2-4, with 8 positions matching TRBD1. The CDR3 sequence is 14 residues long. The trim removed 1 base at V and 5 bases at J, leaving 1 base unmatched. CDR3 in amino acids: CASSLGRGQNIQYF. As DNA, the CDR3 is TGTGCCAGCAGTTTAGGCAGGGGGCAAAACATTCAGTACTTC.

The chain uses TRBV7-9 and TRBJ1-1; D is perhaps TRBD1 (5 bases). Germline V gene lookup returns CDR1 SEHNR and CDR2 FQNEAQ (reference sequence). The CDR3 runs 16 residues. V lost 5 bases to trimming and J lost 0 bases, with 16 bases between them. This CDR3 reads CASSPGLGTVNTEAFF. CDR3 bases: TGTGCCAGCAGCCCCGGCTTGGGGACGGTGAACACTGAAGCTTTCTTT. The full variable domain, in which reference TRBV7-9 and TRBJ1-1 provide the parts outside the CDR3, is DTGVSQNPRHKITKRGQNVTFRCDPISEHNRLYWYRQTLGQGPEFLTYFQNEAQLEKSRLLSDRFSAERPKGSFSTLEIQRTEQGDSAMYLCASSPGLGTVNTEAFFGQGTRLTVV.

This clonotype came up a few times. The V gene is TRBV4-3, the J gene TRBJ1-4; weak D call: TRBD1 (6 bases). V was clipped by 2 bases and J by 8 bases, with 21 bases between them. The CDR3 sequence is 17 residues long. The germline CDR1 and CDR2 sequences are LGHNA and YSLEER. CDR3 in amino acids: CASSQHHSGTRREKLFF. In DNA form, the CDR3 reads TGCGCCAGCAGCCAACACCATTCCGGGACACGTAGGGAAAAACTGTTTTTT.

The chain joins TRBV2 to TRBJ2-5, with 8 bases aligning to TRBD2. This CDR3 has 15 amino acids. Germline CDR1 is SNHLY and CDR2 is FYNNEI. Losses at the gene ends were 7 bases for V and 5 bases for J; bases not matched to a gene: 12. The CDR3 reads CASKKTTREGETQYF. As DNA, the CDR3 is TGTGCCAGCAAGAAGACTACCCGGGAGGGGGAGACCCAGTACTTC. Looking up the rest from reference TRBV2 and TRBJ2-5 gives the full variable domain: EPEVTQTPSHQVTQMGQEVILRCVPISNHLYFYWYRQILGQKVEFLVSFYNNEISEKSEIFDDQFSVERPDGSNFTLKIRSTKLEDSAMYFCASKKTTREGETQYFGPGTRLLVL.

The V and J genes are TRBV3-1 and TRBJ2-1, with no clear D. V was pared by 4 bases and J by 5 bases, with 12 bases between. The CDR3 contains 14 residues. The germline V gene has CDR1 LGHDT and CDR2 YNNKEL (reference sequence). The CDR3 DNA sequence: TGTGCCAGCAGCCCCGGCTCTAATAACAATGAGCAGTTCTTC. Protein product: CASSPGSNNNEQFF.

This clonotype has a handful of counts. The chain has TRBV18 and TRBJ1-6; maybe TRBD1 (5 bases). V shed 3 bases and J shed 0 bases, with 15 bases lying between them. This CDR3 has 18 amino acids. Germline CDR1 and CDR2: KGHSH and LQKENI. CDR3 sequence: CASSPRQTANSYNSPLHF. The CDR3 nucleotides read TGTGCCAGCTCACCGCGTCAGACAGCAAACTCCTATAATTCACCCCTCCACTTT.